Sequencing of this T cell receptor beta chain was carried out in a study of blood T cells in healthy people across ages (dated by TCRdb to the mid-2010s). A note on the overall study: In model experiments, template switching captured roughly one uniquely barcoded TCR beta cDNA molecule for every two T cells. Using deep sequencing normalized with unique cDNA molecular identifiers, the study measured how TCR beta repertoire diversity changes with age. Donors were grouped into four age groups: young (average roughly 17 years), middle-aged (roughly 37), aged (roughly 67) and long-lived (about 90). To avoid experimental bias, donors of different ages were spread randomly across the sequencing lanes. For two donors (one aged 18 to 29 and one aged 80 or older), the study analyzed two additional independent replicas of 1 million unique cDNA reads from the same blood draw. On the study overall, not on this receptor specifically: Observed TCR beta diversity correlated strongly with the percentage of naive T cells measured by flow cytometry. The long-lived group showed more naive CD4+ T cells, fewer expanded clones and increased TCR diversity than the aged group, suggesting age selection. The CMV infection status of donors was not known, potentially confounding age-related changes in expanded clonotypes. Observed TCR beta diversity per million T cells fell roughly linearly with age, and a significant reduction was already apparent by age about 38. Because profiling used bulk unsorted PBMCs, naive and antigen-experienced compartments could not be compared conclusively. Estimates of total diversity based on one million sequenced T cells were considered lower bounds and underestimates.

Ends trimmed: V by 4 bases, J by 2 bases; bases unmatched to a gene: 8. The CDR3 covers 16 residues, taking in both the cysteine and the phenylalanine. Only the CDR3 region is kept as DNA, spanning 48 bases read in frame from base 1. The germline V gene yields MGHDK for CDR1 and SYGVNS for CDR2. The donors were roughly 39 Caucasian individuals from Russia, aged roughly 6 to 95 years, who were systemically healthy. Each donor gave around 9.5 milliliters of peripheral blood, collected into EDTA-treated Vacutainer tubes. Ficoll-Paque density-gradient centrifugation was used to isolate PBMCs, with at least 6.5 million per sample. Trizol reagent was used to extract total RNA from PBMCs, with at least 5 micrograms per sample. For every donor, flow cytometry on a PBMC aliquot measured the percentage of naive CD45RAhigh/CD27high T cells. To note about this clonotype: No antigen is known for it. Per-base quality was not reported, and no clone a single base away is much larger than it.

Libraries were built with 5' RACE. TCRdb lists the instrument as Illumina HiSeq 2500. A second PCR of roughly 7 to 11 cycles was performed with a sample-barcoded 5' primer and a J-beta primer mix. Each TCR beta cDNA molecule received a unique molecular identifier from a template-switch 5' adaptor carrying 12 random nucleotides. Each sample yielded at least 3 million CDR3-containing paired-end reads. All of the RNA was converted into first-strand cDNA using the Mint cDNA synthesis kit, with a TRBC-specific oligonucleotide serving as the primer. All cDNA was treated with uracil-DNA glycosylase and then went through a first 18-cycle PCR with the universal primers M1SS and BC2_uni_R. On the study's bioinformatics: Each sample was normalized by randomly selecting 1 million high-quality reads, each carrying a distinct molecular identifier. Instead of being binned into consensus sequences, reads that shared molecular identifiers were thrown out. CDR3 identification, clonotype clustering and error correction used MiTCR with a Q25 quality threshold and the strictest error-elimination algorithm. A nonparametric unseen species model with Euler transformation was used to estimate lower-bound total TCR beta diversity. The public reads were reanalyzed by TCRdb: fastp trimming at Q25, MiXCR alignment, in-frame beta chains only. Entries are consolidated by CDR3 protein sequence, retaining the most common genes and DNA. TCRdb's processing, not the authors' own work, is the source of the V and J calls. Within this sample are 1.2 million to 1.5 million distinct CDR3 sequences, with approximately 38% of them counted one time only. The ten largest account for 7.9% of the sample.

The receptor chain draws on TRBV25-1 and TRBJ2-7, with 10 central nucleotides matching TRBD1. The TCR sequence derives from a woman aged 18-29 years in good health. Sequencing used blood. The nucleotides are TGTGCCAGCAGTGGACCAGGACAGGGGGGGACCTACGAGCAGTACTTC. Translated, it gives CASSGPGQGGTYEQYF.